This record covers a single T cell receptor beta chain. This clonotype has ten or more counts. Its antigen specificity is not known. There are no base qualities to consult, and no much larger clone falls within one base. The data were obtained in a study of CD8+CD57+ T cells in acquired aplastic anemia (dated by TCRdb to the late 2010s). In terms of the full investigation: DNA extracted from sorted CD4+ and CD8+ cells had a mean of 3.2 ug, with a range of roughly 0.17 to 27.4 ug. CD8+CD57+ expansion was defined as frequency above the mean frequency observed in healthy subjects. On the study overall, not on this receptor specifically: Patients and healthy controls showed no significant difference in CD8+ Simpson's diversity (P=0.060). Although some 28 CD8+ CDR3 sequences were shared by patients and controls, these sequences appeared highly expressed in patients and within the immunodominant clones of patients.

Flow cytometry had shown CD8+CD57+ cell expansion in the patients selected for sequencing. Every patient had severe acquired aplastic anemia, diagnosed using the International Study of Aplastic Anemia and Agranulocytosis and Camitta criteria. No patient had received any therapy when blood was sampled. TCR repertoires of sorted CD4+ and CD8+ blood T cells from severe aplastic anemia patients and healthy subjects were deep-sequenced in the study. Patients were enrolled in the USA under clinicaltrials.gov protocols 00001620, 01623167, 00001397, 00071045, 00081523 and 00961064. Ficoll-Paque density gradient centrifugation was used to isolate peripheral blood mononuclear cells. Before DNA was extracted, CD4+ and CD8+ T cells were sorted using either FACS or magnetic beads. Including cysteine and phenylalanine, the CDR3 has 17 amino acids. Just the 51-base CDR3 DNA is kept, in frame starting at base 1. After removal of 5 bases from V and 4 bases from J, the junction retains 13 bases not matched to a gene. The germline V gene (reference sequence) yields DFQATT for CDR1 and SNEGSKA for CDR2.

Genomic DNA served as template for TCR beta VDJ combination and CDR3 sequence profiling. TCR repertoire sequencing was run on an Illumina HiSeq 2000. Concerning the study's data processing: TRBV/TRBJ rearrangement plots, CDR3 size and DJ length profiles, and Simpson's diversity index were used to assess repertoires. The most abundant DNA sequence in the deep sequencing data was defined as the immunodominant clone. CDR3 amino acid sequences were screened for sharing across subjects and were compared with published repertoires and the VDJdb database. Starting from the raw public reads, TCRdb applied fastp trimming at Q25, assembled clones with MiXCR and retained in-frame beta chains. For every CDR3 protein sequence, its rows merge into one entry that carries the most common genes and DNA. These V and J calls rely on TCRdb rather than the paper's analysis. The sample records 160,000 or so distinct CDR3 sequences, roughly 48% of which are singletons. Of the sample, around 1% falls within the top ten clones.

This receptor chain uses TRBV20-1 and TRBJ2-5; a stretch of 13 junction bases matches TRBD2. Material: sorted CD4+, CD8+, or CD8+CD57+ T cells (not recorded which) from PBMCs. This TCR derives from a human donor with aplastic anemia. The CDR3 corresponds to CSALRLAGGGGGETQYF. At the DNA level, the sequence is TGCAGTGCTCTTAGACTAGCGGGGGGCGGGGGAGGAGAGACCCAGTACTTC.